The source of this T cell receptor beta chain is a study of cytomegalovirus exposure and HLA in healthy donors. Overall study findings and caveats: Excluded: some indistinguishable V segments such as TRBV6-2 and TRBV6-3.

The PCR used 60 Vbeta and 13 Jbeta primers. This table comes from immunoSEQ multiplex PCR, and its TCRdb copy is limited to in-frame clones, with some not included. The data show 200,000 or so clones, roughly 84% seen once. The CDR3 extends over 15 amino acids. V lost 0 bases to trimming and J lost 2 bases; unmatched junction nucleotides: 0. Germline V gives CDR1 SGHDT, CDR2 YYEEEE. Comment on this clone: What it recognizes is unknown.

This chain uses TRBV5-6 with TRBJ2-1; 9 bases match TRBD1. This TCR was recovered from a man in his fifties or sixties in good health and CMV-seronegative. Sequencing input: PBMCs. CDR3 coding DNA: TGTGCCAGCAGCTTGGGGACAGGGGCCTACAATGAGCAGTTCTTC. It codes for CASSLGTGAYNEQFF. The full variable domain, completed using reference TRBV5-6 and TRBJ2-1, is DAGVTQSPTHLIKTRGQQVTLRCSPKSGHDTVSWYQQALGQGPQFIFQYYEEEERQRGNFPDRFSGHQFPNYSSELNVNALLLGDSALYLCASSLGTGAYNEQFFGPGTRLTVL.